This T cell receptor (beta chain) was sequenced during a study of monozygotic twins with inflammatory bowel disease. Per donor, less than 3 ml of blood was collected and frozen. For each CDR3 protein, TCRdb gives one entry from its re-call of the 5' RACE reads, without DNA. The table counts a few hundred thousand distinct CDR3 sequences; 2.4% lies in the top ten. CDR1 is DFQATT and CDR2 is SNEGSKA in the germline V gene (reference sequence). The CDR3 is 15 residues long. The rearrangement uses TRBV20-1 and TRBJ2-1; the D gene TCRdb calls, TRBD2, cannot be checked with no DNA. The TCR was taken from a human donor with ulcerative colitis or Crohn's disease, or a healthy co-twin of an affected twin (not recorded which). Specimen: blood. CDR3 amino acids: CSATPFRRDSNEQFF.